A single sample gave rise to the 32 T cell receptor beta chains below, sequenced in a study of T cells in Graves' hyperthyroidism and ophthalmopathy. The source material, RNA transcripts, was used to amplify TCR beta CDR3 regions. The HTBI primer set served for first-round RT-PCR of the TCR CDR3. From the multiplex PCR reads, TCRdb called clonotypes with MiXCR, one entry per CDR3 protein. The table has around 520,000 distinct CDR3 sequences, around 15% seen once. The sequenced sample consisted of blood. The receptors derive from a woman between 18 and 29 years old with Graves' hyperthyroidism.

This clonotype was recorded many times. The chain uses TRBV29-1 and TRBJ1-2; 7 bases agree with TRBD1. J lost 3 bases, V lost 7 bases, and 5 bases had no gene match. Germline CDR1 is SQVTM and CDR2 is ANQGSEA. The CDR3 consists of 12 residues. CDR3: CSAEGTDYGYTF. The CDR3 nucleotides read TGCAGCGCAGAAGGGACAGACTATGGCTACACCTTC.

This clonotype was picked up a small number of times. The chain joins TRBV19 to TRBJ1-1, with no clear D. This CDR3 spans 12 amino acids. Trimming left V 7 bases short and J 0 bases short, with 6 bases between. The germline V gene encodes CDR1 LNHDA and CDR2 SQIVND (reference sequence). CDR3 sequence: CASKSLNTEAFF. The DNA for the CDR3 is TGTGCCAGTAAGAGTTTGAACACTGAAGCTTTCTTT.

This clonotype has a count of ten or more. The chain couples TRBV12-3 or TRBV12-4 to TRBJ1-1; no clear D gene. V lost 0 bases, J lost 0 bases, and 8 bases lay in between. The CDR3 consists of 15 residues. CDR3 coding DNA: TGTGCCAGCAGTTTAGCGGCAGTTATGAACACTGAAGCTTTCTTT. Amino acid sequence: CASSLAAVMNTEAFF.

This clonotype showed up just a few times. The genes are TRBV4-1 and TRBJ2-2; 11 bases line up with TRBD2. The length of the CDR3 is 20 residues. The germline V gene encodes CDR1 MGHRA and CDR2 YSYEKL. J was trimmed by 2 bases and V by 4 bases; bases with no gene match: 15. CDR3 sequence: CASSPPRGLAANTNTGELFF. For the CDR3, the DNA is TGCGCCAGCAGCCCACCCCGGGGACTAGCGGCAAATACTAACACCGGGGAGCTGTTTTTT.

This clonotype came up many times. V and J are TRBV7-9 and TRBJ1-1; D is unclear. The CDR3 has 13 amino acids. Germline CDR1 and CDR2: SEHNR and FQNEAQ (reference sequence). V was clipped by 0 bases and J by 8 bases, with 10 bases between them. In nucleotides, the CDR3 is TGTGCCAGCAGCTTAGCGTTGGCAGCCGAAGCTTTCTTT. Its protein product is CASSLALAAEAFF.

The sample holds many counts of this clonotype. V and J are TRBV3-1 and TRBJ2-6; D is unclear. This CDR3 is 15 amino acids long. V dropped 3 bases and J dropped 0 bases, with 6 bases sitting between them. Per germline, CDR1 LGHDT and CDR2 YNNKEL (reference sequence). DNA for the CDR3: TGTGCCAGCAGCCAGGCTAACTCTGGGGCCAACGTCCTGACTTTC. It is translated as CASSQANSGANVLTF. Together with reference TRBV3-1 and TRBJ2-6, the CDR3 gives the full variable domain: DTAVSQTPKYLVTQMGNDKSIKCEQNLGHDTMYWYKQDSKKFLKIMFSYNNKELIINETVPNRFSPKSPDKAHLNLHINSLELGDSAVYFCASSQANSGANVLTFGAGSRLTVL.

The chain combines TRBV5-1 with TRBJ1-1; TRBD1 might be the D (6 bases). With 4 bases removed from V and 3 bases from J, the gap between germline ends came to 13 bases. The germline gives CDR1 SGHRS, CDR2 YFSETQ. The CDR3 is made up of 14 amino acids. For the CDR3, the DNA is TGCGCCAGCAGCAGCCAAAGGGGGGACACTGAAGCTTTCTTT. It encodes CASSSQRGDTEAFF. Full variable domain (missing parts from reference TRBV5-1 and TRBJ1-1): KAGVTQTPRYLIKTRGQQVTLSCSPISGHRSVSWYQQTPGQGLQFLFEYFSETQRNKGNFPGRFSGRQFSNSRSEMNVSTLELGDSALYLCASSSQRGDTEAFFGQGTRLTVV.

This rearrangement joins TRBV6-1 to TRBJ2-2, with D unclear. Trimming took off 2 bases at V and 5 bases at J, with 6 bases between the two ends. Per germline, CDR1 MNHNS and CDR2 SASEGT. CDR3 size: 13 residues. CDR3 bases: TGTGCCAGCAGTGAAATTGGGACCGGGGAGCTGTTTTTT. It encodes CASSEIGTGELFF.

This clonotype was counted many times. The gene calls are TRBV24-1 and TRBJ2-1; the D is unclear. V was clipped by 4 bases and J by 4 bases, with 10 bases between them. This CDR3 is built from 14 residues. Germline V gene data show CDR1 as KGHDR and CDR2 as SFDVKD. CDR3 residues: CATSDRSDYNEQFF. The CDR3 DNA is TGTGCCACCAGTGACAGATCCGATTACAATGAGCAGTTCTTC.

The rearrangement links TRBV27 to TRBJ2-5; tentatively, D is TRBD1 or TRBD2 (6 bases each). The CDR3 sequence is 14 residues long. CDR1 is MNHEY, CDR2 SMNVEV, per germline (reference sequence). V was clipped by 5 bases and J by 3 bases, with 13 bases between them. CDR3 in amino acids: CASSLLGGKETQYF. CDR3 bases: TGTGCCAGCAGTCTGCTCGGGGGCAAAGAGACCCAGTACTTC.

This clonotype has at least ten counts. The rearrangement links TRBV11-3 to TRBJ2-3, with D perhaps matching TRBD2 (6 bases). This CDR3 comprises 14 residues. The V and J ends lost 1 base and 3 bases respectively, with 8 bases between them. Looked up from germline, CDR1 is SGHNT and CDR2 is YENEEA. The CDR3 sequence: CASSLGLETDTQYF. As DNA, the CDR3 is TGTGCCAGCAGCTTAGGACTAGAGACAGATACGCAGTATTTT.

In this sample, this clonotype turned up many times. The rearrangement uses TRBV2 and TRBJ1-2; 7 bases are a match to TRBD1. There are 12 residues in the CDR3. Trimming at V came to 2 bases and at J to 14 bases, leaving 8 bases not matched to a gene. Per germline, CDR1 SNHLY and CDR2 FYNNEI. For the CDR3, the DNA is TGTGCCAGCAGTGAATACAGGGGATTGGGTACCTTC. Protein: CASSEYRGLGTF.

The chain is built from TRBV14 and TRBJ2-5; 11 nucleotides align to TRBD2. The CDR3 loop spans 14 amino acids. CDR1 is SGHDN and CDR2 is FVKESK in the germline V gene. The junction had 3 bases not matched to a gene; V was cut back by 8 bases and J by 1 base. CDR3: CASGTSGPQETQYF. For the CDR3, the DNA is TGTGCCAGCGGGACTAGCGGCCCCCAAGAGACCCAGTACTTC.

This clonotype was recorded many times. CDR3 loop: CASSSAPGWNTGELFF. DNA of the CDR3: TGCGCCAGCAGCTCAGCCCCGGGATGGAACACCGGGGAGCTGTTTTTT. This chain connects TRBV5-1 to TRBJ2-2, with D perhaps TRBD2 (5 bases). V lost 3 bases and J lost 1, with 13 bases in between. The CDR3 sequence is 16 residues long. Germline V gene lookup returns CDR1 SGHRS and CDR2 YFSETQ. Full variable domain (remainder filled in from reference TRBV5-1 and TRBJ2-2): KAGVTQTPRYLIKTRGQQVTLSCSPISGHRSVSWYQQTPGQGLQFLFEYFSETQRNKGNFPGRFSGRQFSNSRSEMNVSTLELGDSALYLCASSSAPGWNTGELFFGEGSRLTVL.

Only a few counts were recorded for this clonotype. The chain carries TRBV7-6 and TRBJ1-6, with D perhaps matching TRBD1 (5 bases). Germline V gene data show CDR1 as SGHVS and CDR2 as FNYEAQ. This CDR3 has 14 amino acids. V lost 5 bases, J lost 3 bases, and 8 bases lay in between. CDR3 residues: CASSDSYYNSPLHF. The CDR3 DNA is TGTGCCAGCAGCGACAGCTACTATAATTCACCCCTCCACTTT.

This chain connects TRBV12-3 or TRBV12-4 to TRBJ2-1; D might be TRBD1 or TRBD2, each matching 6 bases. The CDR3 extends over 17 amino acids. V lost 7 bases and J 0 bases, leaving 19 bases between the germline ends. CDR3 region: CASTPAGVADSYNEQFF. CDR3 DNA sequence: TGTGCCAGCACTCCCGCAGGGGTAGCGGACTCCTACAATGAGCAGTTCTTC.

In this sample, this clonotype turned up many times. V usage is TRBV9 and J usage is TRBJ2-3; 10 bases line up with TRBD2. CDR3 size: 17 residues. V shed 2 bases, J shed 3 bases, and the junction held 9 bases outside the gene matches. CDR1 and CDR2 (germline): SGDLS, YYNGEE. The CDR3: CASSVIAGGGGTDTQYF. CDR3 coding DNA: TGTGCCAGCAGCGTTATAGCGGGAGGAGGAGGAACAGATACGCAGTATTTT. The entire variable domain, with the rest obtained from reference TRBV9 and TRBJ2-3, is as follows: DSGVTQTPKHLITATGQRVTLRCSPRSGDLSVYWYQQSLDQGLQFLIQYYNGEERAKGNILERFSAQQFPDLHSELNLSSLELGDSALYFCASSVIAGGGGTDTQYFGPGTRLTVL.

This clonotype was observed at least ten times. J is TRBJ2-7 and V is TRBV6-1, with 7 nucleotides matching TRBD2. Unmatched junction bases numbered 20, after V lost 6 bases and J lost 9 bases. CDR1 and CDR2 from the germline V gene are MNHNS and SASEGT. The CDR3 covers 16 residues. The chain's CDR3 is CASSPPGGGAREGQYF. CDR3 nucleotide sequence: TGTGCCAGCAGCCCACCGGGAGGCGGGGCAAGAGAAGGGCAGTACTTC.

This clonotype was counted ten times or more. V usage is TRBV6-5 and J usage is TRBJ2-7; 8 positions match TRBD1. CDR3 length: 17 amino acids. Germline trimming cut 1 base from V and 4 bases from J; bases unmatched to any gene: 12. Germline V gene data show CDR1 as MNHEY and CDR2 as SVGAGI. CDR3 sequence reads: CASSYWREGRGQYEQYF. CDR3 bases: TGTGCCAGCAGTTACTGGCGCGAGGGCAGGGGGCAGTACGAGCAGTACTTC.

This clonotype was found a few times. This chain connects TRBV6-1 to TRBJ2-4; the D call may be TRBD1 or TRBD2 (5 bases each). Germline CDR1 is MNHNS and CDR2 is SASEGT. The CDR3 covers 15 residues. The ends were cut back, 6 bases at V and 7 bases at J, with 19 bases in the middle. As DNA, the CDR3 is TGTGCCAGCAGCCCCACTAGGGGACCCCGGAACATTCAGTACTTC. This encodes CASSPTRGPRNIQYF.

This clonotype has only a few counts. V gene TRBV19 combines with J gene TRBJ2-7; no definite D call. Germline assignment: CDR1 LNHDA and CDR2 SQIVND (reference sequence). The CDR3 spans 15 residues. Trimming shortened V by 7 bases and J by 3 bases, and 19 bases separated the two germline ends. Written as DNA, the CDR3 is TGTGCCAGTAAAACTTCTATAACAGCTAGCTACGAGCAGTACTTC. Translating it yields CASKTSITASYEQYF. Full variable domain (missing parts from reference TRBV19 and TRBJ2-7): DGGITQSPKYLFRKEGQNVTLSCEQNLNHDAMYWYRQDPGQGLRLIYYSQIVNDFQKGDIAEGYSVSREKKESFPLTVTSAQKNPTAFYLCASKTSITASYEQYFGPGTRLTVT.

The CDR3 sequence is CASSAWGVSREKQYF. CDR3 coding DNA: TGTGCCAGCAGTGCATGGGGGGTTAGTAGGGAGAAGCAGTACTTC. The chain joins TRBV6-1 to TRBJ2-7; a possible D gene is TRBD2 (6 bases). V lost 4 bases, J lost 8 bases, and 21 bases lay in between. This CDR3 contains 15 residues. The germline gives CDR1 MNHNS, CDR2 SASEGT.

This clonotype was seen at least ten times. This chain links TRBV7-9 with TRBJ2-5, with TRBD2 matching over 13 bases. The CDR3 is 16 residues long. V gave up 4 bases and J gave up 5 bases; unmatched junction bases: 7. The germline V gene encodes CDR1 SEHNR and CDR2 FQNEAQ (reference sequence). CDR3 in amino acids: CASSSGLAGVGETQYF. CDR3 DNA: TGTGCCAGCAGCTCCGGACTAGCGGGAGTGGGCGAGACCCAGTACTTC.

This clonotype was detected ten times or more. This rearrangement joins TRBV6-2 or TRBV6-3 to TRBJ2-7, with 9 bases fitting TRBD2. The CDR3 totals 17 residues. Germline CDR1 reads MNHEY; CDR2 reads SVGEGT. The V and J ends lost 3 bases and 2 bases, in that order; junction bases with no gene match: 11. CDR3 in DNA: TGTGCCAGCAGTTATAATAGCGCGGGAGGGCCACCCTACGAGCAGTACGTC. It codes for CASSYNSAGGPPYEQYV.

This clonotype came up many times. This chain links TRBV11-1 with TRBJ2-1; D not resolved. The CDR3 has 12 residues. Germline V CDR1 and CDR2: SGHAT, FQDESV (reference sequence). V was clipped by 5 bases and J by 8 bases, with 10 bases between them. This chain's CDR3 is CASSHITDEQFF. In DNA form, the CDR3 reads TGTGCCAGCAGCCACATAACCGATGAGCAGTTCTTC. The entire variable domain, with the rest obtained from reference TRBV11-1 and TRBJ2-1, is as follows: EAEVAQSPRYKITEKSQAVAFWCDPISGHATLYWYRQILGQGPELLVQFQDESVVDDSQLPKDRFSAERLKGVDSTLKIQPAELGDSAMYLCASSHITDEQFFGPGTRLTVL.

The table lists this clonotype with many counts. The rearrangement uses TRBV30 and TRBJ2-7; 12 nucleotides line up with TRBD2. Germline values: CDR1 GTSNPN, CDR2 SVGIG (reference sequence). V was pared by 5 bases and J by 4 bases, with 15 bases of the junction left unmatched. The length of the CDR3 is 17 residues. The CDR3, as DNA: TGTGCCTGGGACCCGAGGACTAGCGGGATCGGGTCATACGAGCAGTACTTC. The encoded protein is CAWDPRTSGIGSYEQYF. The full variable domain, rest sourced from reference TRBV30 and TRBJ2-7, is SQTIHQWPATLVQPVGSPLSLECTVEGTSNPNLYWYRQAAGRGLQLLFYSVGIGQISSEVPQNLSASRPQDRQFILSSKKLLLSDSGFYLCAWDPRTSGIGSYEQYFGPGTRLTVT.

This clonotype came up many times. The V gene is TRBV3-1, the J gene TRBJ1-1, with 7 bases fitting TRBD1. The germline CDR1 and CDR2 sequences are LGHDT and YNNKEL (reference sequence). CDR3 size: 15 residues. V was pared by 4 bases and J by 8 bases, with 13 bases of the junction left unmatched. CDR3 loop: CASSLVGGGGGEAFF. The CDR3 DNA follows: TGTGCCAGCAGCCTCGTAGGGGGCGGGGGAGGAGAAGCTTTCTTT.

The table lists this clonotype with many counts. The J gene is TRBJ2-7, the V gene TRBV30; either TRBD1 or TRBD2 may supply D (5 bases each). V was clipped by 4 bases and J by 3 bases, with 10 bases between them. Per germline, CDR1 GTSNPN and CDR2 SVGIG (reference sequence). CDR3 length: 12 amino acids. The CDR3 region is CAWTRDLYEQYF. CDR3 sequence (DNA): TGTGCCTGGACTAGGGACCTCTACGAGCAGTACTTC.

This clonotype was seen a few times. The V gene is TRBV11-2, the J gene TRBJ1-2; the D gene is possibly TRBD1 (5 bases). From germline, CDR1 is SGHAT and CDR2 FQNNGV. The CDR3 loop spans 14 amino acids. V was clipped by 5 bases and J by 6 bases, with 16 bases between them. The CDR3 DNA reads TGTGCCAGCAGCGGGGCAGCAGGGAGGGATGGCTACACCTTC. It is translated as CASSGAAGRDGYTF.

This clonotype was counted many times. The gene calls are TRBV30 and TRBJ1-2; 7 bases agree with TRBD1. Germline CDR1 GTSNPN, CDR2 SVGIG (reference sequence). The length of the CDR3 is 14 residues. After removal of 3 bases from V and 5 bases from J, the junction contained 9 bases not matched to a gene. This chain's CDR3 is CAWRGQGVSYGYTF. The CDR3 DNA reads TGTGCCTGGAGAGGCCAGGGGGTTTCTTATGGCTACACCTTC.

The chain links TRBV2 to TRBJ2-2, with 8 bases identical to TRBD1. The CDR3 totals 14 residues. Germline V gene data show CDR1 as SNHLY and CDR2 as FYNNEI. V gave up 6 bases and J gave up 6 bases; unmatched junction bases: 6. The CDR3 DNA follows: TGTGCCAGCAGCGGCAGGGGGCTATCCGGGGAGCTGTTTTTT. It specifies CASSGRGLSGELFF.

The rearrangement joins TRBV9 to TRBJ2-1, with D perhaps TRBD2 (6 bases). CDR3 length: 15 amino acids. Germline V gene data show CDR1 as SGDLS and CDR2 as YYNGEE. Trimming removed 0 bases from V and 3 bases from J, with 10 bases in between. CDR3 sequence: CASSVEGGNYNEQFF. CDR3 in DNA: TGTGCCAGCAGCGTAGAGGGCGGGAACTACAATGAGCAGTTCTTC.